Listed here is a single TCR beta chain. Its antigen is undetermined. Starting from PBMCs, sorting isolated CD4+ and CD8+ T cells. cDNA prepared by RNA extraction and subsequent reverse transcription served as the template for sequencing. Profiled with immunoSEQ multiplex PCR; TCRdb holds only in-frame clones, not every one. The data show about 130,000 clones, roughly 50% seen once. This entry comes from a study of CD8+ T cells in alopecia areata. Study in general: Treated patients were given 5 to 10 mg oral tofacitinib twice daily. General study points: Greater clonality was observed in lesional scalp samples, especially alopecia totalis/universalis, versus normal scalp.

Material: CD8+ T cells sorted from blood, obtained at week 0. The receptor comes from a human donor with alopecia areata.

The CDR3 sequence is CASSQDPGRDYEQYF. CDR3 bases: TGTGCCAGCAGCCAAGATCCGGGACGGGACTACGAGCAGTACTTC. This chain uses TRBV4-2 with TRBJ2-7; the D call may be TRBD1 or TRBD2 (5 bases each). V lost 0 bases to trimming and J lost 3 bases, with 12 bases between them. CDR1 and CDR2 from the germline V gene are LGHNA and YNFKEQ. The CDR3 runs to 15 residues.